These T cell receptor beta chains were read from a single sample in a study of T cell repertoires in cytomegalovirus infection. In TCRdb, the reads were re-called with MiXCR into one record per CDR3 protein. The repertoire includes roughly 500,000 distinct CDR3 sequences, about 11% of them detected once, and 10% to 13% sits in the top ten. The sample comprised PBMCs. The receptors originated from a human donor in good health (CMV status not recorded). Some clones in this sample may be carry-over from other donors' samples. Each CDR3 is given without its conserved first and last residue. Fields, in order: V gene, J gene, CDR3 protein.

V: TRBV5-1
J: TRBJ1-4
CDR3: ASRTDPTNEKLF

V: TRBV11-2
J: TRBJ2-1
CDR3: ASSAGLPNEQF

V: TRBV12-3/TRBV12-4
J: TRBJ2-1
CDR3: ASSLALTAGGRNEQF

V: TRBV6-5
J: TRBJ1-1
CDR3: ASSSQGRVDTEAF

V: TRBV5-4
J: TRBJ2-2
CDR3: ASSHREPGELF

V: TRBV12-3/TRBV12-4
J: TRBJ1-2
CDR3: ASSQGSLT

V: TRBV20-1
J: TRBJ2-7
CDR3: SARDSSSGYEQY

V: TRBV4-1
J: TRBJ1-5
CDR3: ASSRGAFSNQPQH

V: TRBV12-5
J: TRBJ2-1
CDR3: ASGPGPYNEQF

V: TRBV2
J: TRBJ1-4
CDR3: ASHTGIGEKLF

V: TRBV14
J: TRBJ1-1
CDR3: ASSHLTGRSSF

V: TRBV19
J: TRBJ2-3
CDR3: ASHPLDTDTQY

V: TRBV5-4
J: TRBJ2-1
CDR3: ASSPPGASSYNEQF

V: TRBV5-1
J: TRBJ2-1
CDR3: ASSLDRGRNEQF

V: TRBV5-6
J: TRBJ2-4
CDR3: ASSLTLAAPLQY